This T cell receptor beta chain came from a study of OX40 agonist ivuxolimab in advanced cancers. For the study in its entirety: Ivuxolimab, which targeted the costimulatory receptor OX40 (CD134), was an agonistic, fully human IgG2 monoclonal antibody. Intravenous ivuxolimab was administered to patients every 2 weeks at six dose levels: 0.01, 0.1, 0.3, 1.5, 3 and 10 mg/kg. Among the 52 dose-escalation patients, some 20 had hepatocellular carcinoma, roughly 15 melanoma, 9 renal cell carcinoma and 9 head and neck cancer. The dose-escalation cohort was 80% to 90% male with a mean age of around 62 years, ranging from roughly 23 to 80. Prior anti-PD-1, anti-PD-L1 or anti-CTLA-4 therapy was permitted, and checkpoint inhibitors had been received by less than 45% of dose-escalation patients. Three dose-escalation patients achieved partial responses, one with hepatocellular carcinoma and two with cutaneous melanoma. Peripheral TCRbeta sequencing aimed to test whether ivuxolimab altered TCR sequence diversity and caused clonal T-cell expansion. The paper describes the monotherapy dose-escalation part (N of about 47 patients) of the phase I trial of ivuxolimab. General conclusions and limits of the study: The antigen specificity of the clonally expanded peripheral T cells was not determined. At doses of 0.1 to 3.0 mg/kg, clonal expansion of both CD4+ and CD8+ T cells in blood was seen between baseline and week 6. Low levels of normalized T-cell clonal expansion were also seen in some patients who did not respond. In the 0.1-3.0 mg/kg groups, partial responders were among the patients with the lowest normalized peripheral clonal expansion, particularly in CD8+ T cells. After ivuxolimab, expanded clones were on average more numerous among CD8+ T cells than among CD4+ T cells.

Patients with autoimmune disease history or receiving systemic immunosuppression were excluded from the trial. Peripheral blood for TCR sequencing was drawn from every dose cohort at baseline, at cycle 4 day 1 and at cycle 7 day 1. Samples came from an open-label, multicenter, first-in-human phase I dose-escalation trial of ivuxolimab. The trial enrolled adults with locally advanced or metastatic head and neck squamous cell, hepatocellular, melanoma or renal cell carcinoma. Before TCR sequencing, CD4+ T cells and CD8+ T cells from peripheral blood were sorted into separate populations. To sequence the TCRbeta CDR3 region, genomic DNA was isolated from the sorted cells. The immunoSEQ Assay was used for sequencing of TCRbeta CDR3 regions. TCRdb stores this immuneACCESS table with in-frame sequences only. Part of the clones is absent; in the studies checked, under half of the shortfall reflects unresolved V genes, and no reason is known for the rest. The sample data list around 62,000 clones, and around 86% of these were observed just once. Together, the top ten hold 0.38% of the sample.

CDR1 and CDR2, looked up from the germline V gene, are MNHNS and SASEGT. Cut back by 8 bases and 0 bases, the V and J ends lie 11 bases apart. Reading from cysteine to phenylalanine, the CDR3 counts 14 amino acids. Of the read, only the CDR3 DNA is kept; its 42 bases are in frame from base 1. Remarks on this clone: The antigen it binds to is not known. Per-base qualities were not stored, and no clone one base away is much larger.

The source of this sequence is an adult with an advanced solid tumor such as melanoma, head and neck, liver or kidney cancer. The specimen was CD4+ or CD8+ T cells sorted from blood, collected in a trial of the OX40 agonist ivuxolimab. The chain is made from TRBV6-1 and TRBJ2-1; the D assignment is uncertain and may be TRBD1 or TRBD2, with 5 bases supporting each. The DNA is TGTGCCAGCGACCGGGACCACTCCTACAATGAGCAGTTCTTC. It is translated as CASDRDHSYNEQFF.